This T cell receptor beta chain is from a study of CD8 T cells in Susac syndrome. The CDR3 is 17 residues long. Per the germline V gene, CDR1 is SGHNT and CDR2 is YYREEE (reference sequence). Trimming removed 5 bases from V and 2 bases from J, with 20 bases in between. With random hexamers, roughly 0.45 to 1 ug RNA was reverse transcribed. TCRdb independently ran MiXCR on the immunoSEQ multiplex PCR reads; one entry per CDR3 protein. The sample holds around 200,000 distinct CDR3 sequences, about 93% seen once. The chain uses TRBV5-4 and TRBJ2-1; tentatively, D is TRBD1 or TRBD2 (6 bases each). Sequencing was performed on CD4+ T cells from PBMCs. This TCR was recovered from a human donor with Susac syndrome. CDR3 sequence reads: CASRRPEGGPAYNEQFF. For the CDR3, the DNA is TGTGCCAGCAGACGCCCAGAAGGGGGGCCGGCCTACAATGAGCAGTTCTTC.